What follows is one TCR beta chain and its context. The antigen is unknown. A library made for alpha chains picked up this beta chain off target, so its size means little. The data were taken from a study of spatial heterogeneity in lung cancer. Study information: There were consistently more beta-chain sequences detected than alpha-chain sequences. Study-level points and caveats: Counts of expanded intratumoral alpha and beta TCRs tracked tumor mutation counts.

The ends were cut back, 0 bases at V and 1 base at J, with 12 bases in the middle. The CDR3 is made up of 16 amino acids. Per the germline V gene, CDR1 is DFQATT and CDR2 is SNEGSKA (reference sequence). TCRdb recomputed calls from the 5' RACE reads with MiXCR, one row per CDR3 protein. The table records under 13,000 distinct CDR3 sequences, under 9.5% of them present only once. As to time point: sample taken at primary tumor resection. Unsorted whole RNA of tumor, nontumor lung or frozen PBMC was sequenced. The source material was lung tumor tissue, sampled at surgery. This receptor was obtained from a female donor with early-stage non-small cell lung cancer. The genes are TRBV20-1 and TRBJ1-4, with D unresolved. CDR3 sequence (DNA): TGCAGTGCTAGAGATCTAGGTGGTGTAACTAATGAAAAACTGTTTTTT. Amino acid sequence: CSARDLGGVTNEKLFF.